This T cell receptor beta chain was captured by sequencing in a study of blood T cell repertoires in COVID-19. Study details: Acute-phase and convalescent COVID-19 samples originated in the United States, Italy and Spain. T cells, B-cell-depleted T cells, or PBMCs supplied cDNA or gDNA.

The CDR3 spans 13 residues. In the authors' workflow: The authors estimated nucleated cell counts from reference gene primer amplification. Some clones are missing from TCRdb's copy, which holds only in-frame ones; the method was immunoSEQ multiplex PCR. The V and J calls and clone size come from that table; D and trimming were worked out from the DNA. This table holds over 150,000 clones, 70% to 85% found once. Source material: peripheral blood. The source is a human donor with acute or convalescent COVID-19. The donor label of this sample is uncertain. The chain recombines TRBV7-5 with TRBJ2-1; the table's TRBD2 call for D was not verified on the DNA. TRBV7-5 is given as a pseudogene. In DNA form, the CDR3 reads TGTGTCAGAAGCCATTTAGCGGGAGTAGAGCAGTTCTTC. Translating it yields CVRSHLAGVEQFF.